These 12 T cell receptor beta chains originate from one sample sequenced in a study of neurological immune-mediated disorders. TCRdb re-called the 5' RACE reads with MiXCR, one entry per CDR3 protein. The table records about 76,000 distinct CDR3 sequences, approximately 17% of them present only once. The source material was PBMCs. These receptor sequences come from a woman aged 40 to 55 in good health.

This clonotype was counted many times. CDR3 in DNA: TGTGCCAGCAGCTTCGGGACCAACACAGATACGCAGTATTTT. Its translation: CASSFGTNTDTQYF. The chain recombines TRBV7-2 with TRBJ2-3; D may be TRBD1 or TRBD2 (5 bases each). V was shortened by 3 bases and J by 2 bases, with 9 bases between the two germline ends. The CDR3 runs to 14 residues. Germline lookup yields CDR1 SGHTA and CDR2 FQGNSA.

CDR3 amino acids: CASSYDRESYEQYV. In DNA form, the CDR3 reads TGTGCCAGCAGCTACGACAGGGAAAGCTACGAGCAGTACGTC. This sequence joins TRBV11-1 and TRBJ2-7, with 7 nucleotides matching TRBD1. The ends lost 4 bases at V and 3 bases at J; junction bases unmatched: 6. The CDR3 loop spans 14 amino acids. Germline loops: CDR1 SGHAT, CDR2 FQDESV (reference sequence).

This clonotype was seen many times. The gene calls are TRBV2 and TRBJ1-2, with 7 bases aligning to TRBD1. This CDR3 spans 14 amino acids. Germline values: CDR1 SNHLY, CDR2 FYNNEI. V gave up 5 bases and J gave up 2 bases; unmatched junction bases: 5. The CDR3 nucleotides are TGTGCCAGCAGTCCAGGACAGGCCAACTATGGCTACACCTTC. Translating gives CASSPGQANYGYTF.

In the case of this clonotype: At one end the junction does not follow the germline gene, possibly because of a read error. The chain employs TRBV7-9 and TRBJ2-7; 9 bases align to TRBD1. The V gene's germline CDR1 is SEHNR and CDR2 FQNEAQ (reference sequence). CDR3 size: 14 residues. CDR3 DNA sequence: TGTGCCAGCAGCTTAGTCACAGGGGGCTTCGAGCAATACTTC. The encoded protein is CASSLVTGGFEQYF.

This clonotype was observed a handful of times. The CDR3 protein is CASSEKRRDTQYF. In nucleotides, the CDR3 is TGTGCCAGCAGTGAAAAAAGGAGAGATACGCAGTATTTT. The chain uses TRBV2 and TRBJ2-3, with D hard to call. Germline CDR1 reads SNHLY; CDR2 reads FYNNEI. This CDR3 contains 13 residues. Trimming took 2 bases from V and 5 from J, leaving 8 bases between them.

This clonotype was counted at least ten times. The DNA of the CDR3 is TGTGCCAGCAGGTACTTGACAGGTCACCTCTATGGCTACACCTTC. This encodes CASRYLTGHLYGYTF. The rearrangement uses TRBV21-1 and TRBJ1-2; the table's D call, TRBD1, has no DNA check behind it. TRBV21-1 is a pseudogene. This CDR3 contains 15 residues.

This clonotype has at least ten counts. This chain connects TRBV6-2 or TRBV6-3 to TRBJ2-7; 9 nucleotides agree with TRBD2. The germline CDR1 and CDR2 sequences are MNHEY and SVGEGT. V dropped 2 bases and J dropped 3; count of bases not matched to a gene: 8. The CDR3 consists of 16 residues. CDR3: CASSYPSGEDLYEQYF. CDR3 DNA sequence: TGTGCCAGCAGTTACCCTAGCGGGGAGGATCTCTACGAGCAGTACTTC.

This clonotype was picked up many times. This chain links TRBV3-1 with TRBJ2-3; D possibly corresponds to TRBD2 (5 bases). Per germline, CDR1 LGHDT and CDR2 YNNKEL (reference sequence). The CDR3 is 15 residues long. Trimming pared 0 bases from V and 1 base from J, leaving 8 bases between. As DNA, the CDR3 is TGTGCCAGCAGCCAAGATCTCGGGGGCACAGATACGCAGTATTTT. Translating it yields CASSQDLGGTDTQYF.

The CDR3 here is CASQGPKETQYF. The CDR3 region has the DNA TGTGCCAGCCAAGGGCCGAAAGAGACCCAGTACTTC. The V gene is TRBV6-6, the J gene TRBJ2-5; D gene ambiguous. Germline lookup yields CDR1 MNHNY and CDR2 SVGAGI (reference sequence). The CDR3 is 12 amino acids. Deletions cut 8 bases from V and 3 bases from J, with 10 bases between.

This clonotype has just a few counts. This sequence joins TRBV7-8 and TRBJ2-2; TRBD1 matches at 8 bases. The ends lost 4 bases at V and 4 bases at J; junction bases unmatched: 5. Germline V gene lookup returns CDR1 SGHVS and CDR2 FQNEAQ. CDR3 length: 15 amino acids. The CDR3 nucleotides read TGTGCCAGCAGCTCCCTGACAGGGGTCACCGGGGAGCTGTTTTTT. It translates to CASSSLTGVTGELFF. Full variable domain (rest looked up from reference TRBV7-8 and TRBJ2-2): GAGVSQSPRYKVAKRGQDVALRCDPISGHVSLFWYQQALGQGPEFLTYFQNEAQLDKSGLPSDRFFAERPEGSVSTLKIQRTQQEDSAVYLCASSSLTGVTGELFFGEGSRLTVL.

The chain uses TRBV21-1 and TRBJ2-7; the DNA was not used to check the table's D call, TRBD1. TRBV21-1 is noted as a pseudogene. The CDR3 runs 17 residues. CDR3 coding DNA: TGTGCCAGCAGCAATTTCGCCGGGACAGGGAGTCGCGGCGAGCAGTACGTC. Translating it yields CASSNFAGTGSRGEQYV.

This clonotype has at least ten counts. The chain has TRBV6-1 and TRBJ2-7, with 9 nucleotides matching TRBD1. Trimming at V came to 6 bases and at J to 3 bases, leaving 6 bases not matched to a gene. The CDR3 totals 14 residues. CDR1 MNHNS and CDR2 SASEGT come from the germline V gene. DNA of the CDR3: TGTGCCAGCAGATCGACAGGGGGAAGCTACGAGCAGTACGTC. This translates into CASRSTGGSYEQYV.